The 19 T cell receptor beta chains reported below all come from one sample, sequenced in a study of Graves' ophthalmopathy and Graves' hyperthyroidism. RNA transcripts yielded amplified TCR beta CDR3 regions. The first round was an RT-PCR with HTBI primers, and the second round was a multiplex PCR. TCRdb recomputed calls from the multiplex PCR reads with MiXCR, one row per CDR3 protein. The profile shows about 500,000 distinct CDR3 sequences, 35% to 45% of them singletons. Sample: peripheral blood or thyroid tissue (not recorded which). Every receptor here comes from an adult man with Graves' hyperthyroidism.

The table lists this clonotype with a few counts. V and J are TRBV20-1 and TRBJ1-2, with D perhaps TRBD1 (5 bases). The CDR3 is 11 amino acids. The germline CDR1 and CDR2 sequences are DFQATT and SNEGSKA (reference sequence). For the CDR3, the DNA is TGCAGAGGTGGGGGGGGCTATGGCTACACCTTC. This codes for CRGGGGYGYTF.

V gene TRBV7-9 combines with J gene TRBJ2-7; D gene ambiguous. The J call may be mistaken, given a closer DNA end match to TRBJ2-1. CDR3 length equals 11 residues. Per germline, CDR1 SEHNR and CDR2 FQNEAQ (reference sequence). The CDR3 DNA sequence: TGTGCCAGCAGATTATACAATGAGCAGTTCTTC. Translation: CASRLYNEQFF.

This chain connects TRBV7-2 to TRBJ1-3; D perhaps matches TRBD1 (5 bases). This CDR3 region has 12 residues. From germline, CDR1 is SGHTA and CDR2 FQGNSA. The V and J ends lost 6 bases and 4 bases respectively, with 7 bases between them. CDR3 in DNA: TGTGCCAGCAGGTGGACAGGAAACACCATATATTTT. It translates to CASRWTGNTIYF.

As to this clonotype: A single base separates this from a much larger clone, so it may be a read error. The conserved closing phenylalanine or tryptophan is absent in this CDR3, likely reflecting a read error. The chain uses TRBV29-1 and TRBJ1-3, with a weak D call TRBD1 (6 bases). CDR3 length equals 13 residues. Germline V lookup: CDR1 SQVTM, CDR2 ANQGSEA. V lost 7 bases and J lost 4, with 14 bases in between. The CDR3 sequence is CSAATGRGNTIYS. CDR3 bases: TGCAGCGCCGCTACAGGGAGAGGAAACACCATATATTCT.

Comments on this clonotype: This may come from a read error, since a much larger clone is one base off. Since no conserved phenylalanine or tryptophan closes the CDR3, a read error is the likely cause. The chain recombines TRBV5-1 with TRBJ1-1, with D perhaps matching TRBD1 (5 bases). This CDR3 comprises 18 residues. CDR1 is SGHRS and CDR2 is YFSETQ in the germline V gene. V was cut by 0 bases and J by 0 bases, with 18 bases left in between. CDR3 sequence reads: CASSLGAGHSPMNTEAFS. In nucleotides, the CDR3 is TGCGCCAGCAGCTTGGGTGCAGGGCACTCCCCCATGAACACTGAAGCTTTCTCT.

V and J are TRBV6-1 and TRBJ1-3; D not resolved. The germline V gene encodes CDR1 MNHNS and CDR2 SASEGT. Trimming pared 1 base from V and 7 bases from J, leaving 11 bases between. The CDR3 has 14 residues. Here the CDR3 reads CASSEESWGNTIYF. The CDR3 DNA is TGTGCCAGCAGTGAAGAGAGCTGGGGTAACACCATATATTTT.

This clonotype was counted at least ten times. This chain links TRBV30 with TRBJ1-1; the D is unclear. Germline V gene lookup returns CDR1 GTSNPN and CDR2 SVGIG (reference sequence). V gave up 3 bases and J gave up 0 bases, with 17 bases separating them. This CDR3 is 16 amino acids long. Written as DNA, the CDR3 is TGTGCCTGGAGGCTTCGGCAGGCAAACATGAACACTGAAGCTTTCTTT. Protein sequence: CAWRLRQANMNTEAFF.

This chain joins TRBV2 and TRBJ2-1; perhaps TRBD2 as D (6 bases). TRBJ2-7 matches the DNA end more closely, so the J call is doubtful. The CDR3 length is 18 residues. The V gene's germline CDR1 is SNHLY and CDR2 FYNNEI. The CDR3 spells CASSEDLGVADIYNEQYF. The CDR3 bases are TGTGCCAGCAGTGAAGACCTTGGAGTAGCGGATATTTACAATGAGCAGTACTTC.

This rearrangement joins TRBV25-1 to TRBJ1-1; 8 bases are shared with TRBD1. The germline CDR1 and CDR2 sequences are MGHDK and SYGVNS. The ends lost 5 bases at V and 5 bases at J; junction bases unmatched: 7. The CDR3 is made up of 14 amino acids. Here the CDR3 DNA reads TGTGCCAGCAGTCCTCCCAGGACAGGGACTGAAGCTTTCTTT. Translation: CASSPPRTGTEAFF. Based on the CDR3 plus reference TRBV25-1 and TRBJ1-1, the full variable domain is EADIYQTPRYLVIGTGKKITLECSQTMGHDKMYWYQQDPGMELHLIHYSYGVNSTEKGDLSSESTVSRIRTEHFPLTLESARPSHTSQYLCASSPPRTGTEAFFGQGTRLTVV.

This clonotype came up once. Possible read error: a much larger clone is one base away. This chain connects TRBV7-2 to TRBJ2-7; D is perhaps TRBD1 or TRBD2 (6 bases each). The CDR3 length is 14 residues. Germline V gene data show CDR1 as SGHTA and CDR2 as FQGNSA. CDR3 nucleotides: TGTGCCAGCAGCTTCGAGGACGGGGGCTACCAGCAGTACTTC. This translates into CASSFEDGGYQQYF.

This clonotype was detected a few times. This sequence joins TRBV20-1 and TRBJ2-7; unclear D gene. In germline, CDR1 is DFQATT, CDR2 SNEGSKA (reference sequence). The CDR3 is 15 amino acids. Trimming left V 0 bases short and J 3 bases short, with 15 bases between. CDR3 protein: CSARDLLVKYYEQYF. CDR3 nucleotides: TGCAGTGCTAGAGATTTGTTGGTCAAATACTACGAGCAGTACTTC.

The table lists this clonotype with a few counts. CDR3 region: CASRTGINQPQHF. The CDR3 nucleotides are TGTGCCAGTAGGACAGGAATTAATCAGCCCCAGCATTTT. The rearrangement joins TRBV19 to TRBJ1-5; a possible D gene is TRBD1 (6 bases). Germline V gives CDR1 LNHDA, CDR2 SQIVND (reference sequence). V gave up 6 bases and J gave up 4 bases, with 10 bases separating them. The CDR3 is 13 residues long.

A few counts support this clonotype. V and J are TRBV7-3 and TRBJ1-6; D gene unclear. CDR1 is SGHTA and CDR2 is FQGTGA in the germline V gene. Trimming took 5 bases from V and 7 from J, leaving 12 bases between them. The CDR3 consists of 14 residues. DNA of the CDR3: TGTGCCAGCAGCCCGAGGAGAGCGAATTCACCCCTCCACTTT. Translated: CASSPRRANSPLHF.

The rearrangement uses TRBV20-1 and TRBJ1-4, with D perhaps TRBD1 (5 bases). Trimming took 4 bases from V and 7 from J, leaving 13 bases between them. CDR1 and CDR2 (germline): DFQATT, SNEGSKA (reference sequence). The CDR3 loop spans 13 amino acids. CDR3 residues: CSANTGGTEKLFF. CDR3 coding DNA: TGCAGTGCTAATACGGGGGGGACTGAAAAACTGTTTTTT.

Comment on this clonotype: One end of the junction does not line up with germline, which may come from a read error. V is TRBV7-9 and J is TRBJ2-5, with D perhaps matching TRBD2 (7 bases). Germline-derived CDR1 and CDR2 are SEHNR and FQNEAQ (reference sequence). This CDR3 spans 14 amino acids. The CDR3 region is CASSQGRGSETQYF. The CDR3 bases are TGCGCCAGCAGCCAAGGGAGGGGGAGCGAGACCCAGTACTTC. Drawing the rest from reference TRBV7-9 and TRBJ2-5, the complete variable domain is DTGVSQNPRHKITKRGQNVTFRCDPISEHNRLYWYRQTLGQGPEFLTYFQNEAQLEKSRLLSDRFSAERPKGSFSTLEIQRTEQGDSAMYLCASSQGRGSETQYFGPGTRLLVL.

Note on this clonotype: This may come from a read error, since a much larger clone is one base off. This chain connects TRBV2 to TRBJ2-7; D is undetermined. The germline gives CDR1 SNHLY, CDR2 FYNNEI. The CDR3 sequence is 12 residues long. The CDR3 sequence: CASVDGFYGQYF. The CDR3 DNA follows: TGTGCCAGCGTGGACGGTTTCTACGGGCAGTACTTC.

The V gene is TRBV10-3, the J gene TRBJ2-3, with D tentatively TRBD2 (5 bases). The germline CDR1 and CDR2 sequences are ENHRY and SYGVKD. The CDR3 totals 14 residues. Trimming removed 7 bases from V and 1 base from J, with 12 bases in between. CDR3 DNA sequence: TGTGCCATCAAAGAGGGCCAGGGCACAGATACGCAGTATTTT. Translation: CAIKEGQGTDTQYF.

This chain uses TRBV7-9 with TRBJ2-7; TRBD1 aligns across 11 bases. The CDR3 extends over 16 amino acids. The germline gives CDR1 SEHNR, CDR2 FQNEAQ (reference sequence). The V and J ends lost 3 bases and 4 bases, in that order; junction bases with no gene match: 8. CDR3 in amino acids: CASSFRDRGARYEQYF. As DNA, the CDR3 is TGTGCCAGCAGCTTCCGGGACAGGGGGGCGAGGTACGAGCAGTACTTC.

CDR3 coding DNA: TGTGCCAGCAGCTTACTTACAGGGAATTCCTATGGCTACACCTTC. It codes for CASSLLTGNSYGYTF. The J gene is TRBJ1-2, the V gene TRBV7-9; possibly TRBD1 for D (6 bases). The length of the CDR3 is 15 residues. Germline V lookup: CDR1 SEHNR, CDR2 FQNEAQ (reference sequence). V was cut by 2 bases and J by 4 bases, with 14 bases left in between.